This TCR beta chain was found in a study of OX40 agonist ivuxolimab in advanced cancers. For the study at large: Among those enrolled, mean age was around 55 years (range roughly 23 to 85) and about 82% were male. Regarding the study as a whole: Dosing at 0.1 to 3.0 mg/kg was accompanied by clonal expansion of CD4+ and CD8+ blood T cells by week 6. Low normalized clonal expansion also occurred in some nonresponding patients.

Autoimmune disease history or systemic immunosuppression led to patient exclusion. Germline CDR1 SQVTM, CDR2 ANQGSEA. The CDR3 contains 11 residues. With 2 bases clipped from V and 14 bases from J, the junction kept 2 bases outside the gene matches. As concerns this clone: Its antigen is still unknown.

Sequencing used immunoSEQ multiplex PCR; TCRdb keeps in-frame clones, though not all of them. There are 6,000 to 9,000 clones in the sample; about 70% occur only once, and 30% to 45% lies in the top ten. The chain links TRBV29-1 to TRBJ2-1, with 11 bases fitting TRBD2. The specimen was CD4+ or CD8+ T cells sorted from blood, collected in a trial of the OX40 agonist ivuxolimab. This sequence originates from an adult with an advanced solid tumor such as melanoma, head and neck, liver or kidney cancer. CDR3 in DNA: TGCAGCGTTGAAAAACTAGCGGGGGAGTTCTTC. As protein: CSVEKLAGEFF.